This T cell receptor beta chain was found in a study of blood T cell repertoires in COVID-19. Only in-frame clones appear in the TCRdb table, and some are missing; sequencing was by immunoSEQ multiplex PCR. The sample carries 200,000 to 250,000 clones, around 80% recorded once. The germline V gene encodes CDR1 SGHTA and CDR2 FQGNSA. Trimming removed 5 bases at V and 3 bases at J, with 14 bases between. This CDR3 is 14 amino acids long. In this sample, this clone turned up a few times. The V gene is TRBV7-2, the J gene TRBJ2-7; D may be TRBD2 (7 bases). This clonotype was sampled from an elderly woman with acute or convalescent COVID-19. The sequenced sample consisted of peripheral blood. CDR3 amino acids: CASSQEGGLYEQYF. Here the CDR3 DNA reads TGTGCCAGCAGCCAAGAGGGGGGGCTCTACGAGCAGTACTTC.